This T cell receptor (beta chain) stems from a study of identical twins. The CDR3 length is 16 residues. CDR1 SGHTA and CDR2 FQGNSA come from the germline V gene. Unmatched junction bases numbered 7, after V lost 2 bases and J lost 0 bases. From the 5' RACE reads, TCRdb called clonotypes with MiXCR, one entry per CDR3 protein. In the table there are roughly 1.6 million distinct CDR3 sequences, about 30% of which are singletons. The source is a newborn girl in good health. Sequenced sample: cord blood. J is TRBJ2-7 and V is TRBV7-2, with TRBD2 matching over 7 bases. The CDR3 here is CASSLIWRGTSYEQYF. The CDR3, as DNA: TGTGCCAGCAGCTTAATTTGGCGGGGGACCTCCTACGAGCAGTACTTC.